What follows are 19 T cell receptor beta chains derived from one specimen sequenced in a study of neoadjuvant anti-PD-1 for oral cavity cancer (dated by TCRdb to about 2021). The time point label of this sample denotes: before neoadjuvant nivolumab. Libraries were built with the immunoSEQ multiplex PCR assay. TCRdb mirrors the immuneACCESS table, restricted to in-frame sequences. Some clones are absent from its copies; in checked studies, under half trace to an unresolved V gene, and the reason for the others is unknown. The sample includes about 61,000 clones, with approximately 80% observed a single time. 2.6% of the sample rests with the top ten. The sequences come from PBMCs, collected before nivolumab (anti-PD-1) treatment. The receptor set was obtained from a person aged 35-79 years with oral cavity squamous cell carcinoma.

This clone was observed many times. This chain connects TRBV27 to TRBJ2-7; D perhaps matches TRBD2 (5 bases). CDR3 length equals 13 residues. Germline V gene sequence: CDR1 MNHEY, CDR2 SMNVEV (reference sequence). The V gene lost 5 bases and the J gene lost 4 bases, with 12 bases spanning the gap. CDR3 DNA sequence: TGTGCCAGCAGTACGGTCCCGGGGTACGAGCAGTACTTC. This codes for CASSTVPGYEQYF.

This clone occurred a few times. The chain uses TRBV6-5 and TRBJ2-7, with 12 bases matching TRBD1. The CDR3 spans 15 residues. Trimming at V came to 2 bases and at J to 4 bases, leaving 3 bases not matched to a gene. The germline CDR1 and CDR2 sequences are MNHEY and SVGAGI. This CDR3 reads CASSYGTGGAYEQYF. The CDR3 DNA is TGTGCCAGCAGTTACGGGACAGGGGGCGCATACGAGCAGTACTTC.

V and J are TRBV7-2 and TRBJ1-5; 7 bases agree with TRBD1. CDR1 and CDR2 from the germline V gene are SGHTA and FQGNSA. The CDR3 length is 14 residues. V lost 3 bases, J lost 6 bases, and 5 bases stayed unmatched. The CDR3 spells CASSFEGAGQPQHF. CDR3 bases: TGTGCCAGCAGCTTCGAGGGGGCGGGTCAGCCCCAGCATTTT.

This chain connects TRBV7-9 to TRBJ2-5; 7 nucleotides match TRBD2. V trimming: 2 bases; J trimming: 1 base; junction bases outside the gene matches: 7. The length of the CDR3 is 16 residues. Germline loops: CDR1 SEHNR, CDR2 FQNEAQ (reference sequence). This CDR3 reads CASSLFGGGIQETQYF. As DNA, the CDR3 is TGTGCCAGCAGCTTATTTGGCGGGGGAATCCAAGAGACCCAGTACTTC.

The chain employs TRBV5-1 and TRBJ2-5, with TRBD1 matching 7 bases. From germline, CDR1 is SGHRS and CDR2 YFSETQ. This CDR3 is 16 amino acids long. After removal of 4 bases from V and 1 base from J, the junction contained 10 bases not matched to a gene. The CDR3 sequence: CASSRTGSAPQETQYF. The CDR3 nucleotides are TGCGCCAGCAGCCGGACAGGTTCGGCGCCCCAAGAGACCCAGTACTTC.

The chain has TRBV15 and TRBJ1-2; no clear D gene. V lost 0 bases and J 4 bases, leaving 9 bases between the germline ends. Per germline, CDR1 LNHNV and CDR2 YYDKDF (reference sequence). This CDR3 has 14 amino acids. CDR3 DNA sequence: TGTGCCACCAGCAGAGATGTTCAAGTCTATGGCTACACCTTC. As protein: CATSRDVQVYGYTF.

In its sample, this clone was seen a few times. The J gene is TRBJ2-2, the V gene TRBV27; a weak D match, TRBD2 (5 bases). The V end lost 2 bases, the J end lost 7 bases, and 5 bases lay between the germline ends. The length of the CDR3 is 12 residues. The germline CDR1 and CDR2 sequences are MNHEY and SMNVEV (reference sequence). The CDR3 DNA reads as TGTGCCAGCAGTTTACGGGGCGGGGAGCTGTTTTTT. This codes for CASSLRGGELFF.

Written as DNA, the CDR3 is TGTGCCAGCAGCACAGGGTCTGGGGCCAACGTCCTGACTTTC. Amino acid sequence: CASSTGSGANVLTF. The chain is built from TRBV5-4 and TRBJ2-6; TRBD1 might be the D (6 bases). Per germline, CDR1 SGHNT and CDR2 YYREEE (reference sequence). Trimming pared 4 bases from V and 1 base from J, leaving 6 bases between. There are 14 residues in the CDR3.

V usage is TRBV5-1 and J usage is TRBJ1-5, with 8 bases fitting TRBD1. The CDR3 is made up of 16 amino acids. The V gene's germline CDR1 is SGHRS and CDR2 YFSETQ. With 0 bases clipped from V and 7 bases from J, the junction kept 9 bases outside the gene matches. The DNA of the CDR3 is TGCGCCAGCAGCTTGGGTACAGGGGGAATTTACCAGCCCCAGCATTTT. This translates into CASSLGTGGIYQPQHF. The whole variable domain, remainder taken from reference TRBV5-1 and TRBJ1-5, is KAGVTQTPRYLIKTRGQQVTLSCSPISGHRSVSWYQQTPGQGLQFLFEYFSETQRNKGNFPGRFSGRQFSNSRSEMNVSTLELGDSALYLCASSLGTGGIYQPQHFGDGTRLSIL.

V and J are TRBV11-2 and TRBJ2-2, with TRBD1 as a possible D gene (5 bases). V was clipped by 6 bases and J by 6 bases, with 11 bases between them. CDR1 and CDR2 (germline): SGHAT, FQNNGV. The CDR3 loop spans 13 amino acids. Here the CDR3 reads CASRRGEAGELFF. The CDR3 coding sequence is TGTGCCAGCAGAAGGGGCGAAGCCGGGGAGCTGTTTTTT.

The V call is TRBV5-1, the J call TRBJ2-3; D remains ambiguous. Germline lookup yields CDR1 SGHRS and CDR2 YFSETQ. V was pared by 3 bases and J by 0 bases, with 5 bases between. This CDR3 is 13 amino acids long. CDR3 in amino acids: CASSSASTDTQYF. Written as DNA, the CDR3 is TGCGCCAGCAGCTCCGCCAGCACAGATACGCAGTATTTT.

The chain carries TRBV20-1 and TRBJ2-1; D not resolved. Germline V lookup: CDR1 DFQATT, CDR2 SNEGSKA (reference sequence). V dropped 5 bases and J dropped 5 bases, with 4 bases sitting between them. The CDR3 covers 10 residues. The CDR3 loop is CSAENNEQFF. In DNA form, the CDR3 reads TGCAGTGCTGAGAACAATGAGCAGTTCTTC.

This rearrangement joins TRBV27 to TRBJ2-3; 11 nucleotides line up with TRBD2. The CDR3 totals 18 residues. The V and J ends lost 3 bases and 0 bases, in that order; junction bases with no gene match: 8. Per the germline V gene, CDR1 is MNHEY and CDR2 is SMNVEV (reference sequence). CDR3 DNA: TGTGCCAGCAGTTTCGTTCTAGCGGGAGGTCTTAGCACAGATACGCAGTATTTT. This codes for CASSFVLAGGLSTDTQYF.

This chain uses TRBV10-3 with TRBJ1-6; D remains ambiguous. V was pared by 0 bases and J by 3 bases, with 15 bases between. Per germline, CDR1 ENHRY and CDR2 SYGVKD. The CDR3 is 18 amino acids. CDR3 nucleotides: TGTGCCATCAGTGAGTCTAAGTTCGAGGGCGGCTATAATTCACCCCTCCACTTT. This codes for CAISESKFEGGYNSPLHF.

The V call is TRBV5-1, the J call TRBJ1-1; maybe TRBD1 (6 bases). CDR3 size: 14 residues. Germline CDR1 SGHRS, CDR2 YFSETQ. Trimming took off 4 bases at V and 1 base at J, with 11 bases between the two ends. The CDR3 here is CASSPGQPNTEAFF. Written as DNA, the CDR3 is TGCGCCAGCAGCCCTGGACAGCCGAACACTGAAGCTTTCTTT.

V and J are TRBV2 and TRBJ1-2, with D maybe TRBD1 (5 bases). This CDR3 has 15 amino acids. V lost 8 bases and J 4 bases, leaving 20 bases between the germline ends. Germline V gene sequence: CDR1 SNHLY, CDR2 FYNNEI. CDR3 region: CASRRELGEGYGYTF. CDR3 nucleotides: TGTGCCAGCCGGCGGGAGCTGGGGGAGGGCTATGGCTACACCTTC.

The CDR3 sequence: CASSLKNPNTEAFF. In DNA, the CDR3 is TGCGCCAGCAGCTTGAAGAACCCGAACACTGAAGCTTTCTTT. V is TRBV5-1 and J is TRBJ1-1; D unresolved. V dropped 1 base and J dropped 1 base, with 8 bases sitting between them. The CDR3 length is 14 residues. Germline-derived CDR1 and CDR2 are SGHRS and YFSETQ.

The rearrangement joins TRBV7-9 to TRBJ1-3; D unclear. Per the germline V gene, CDR1 is SEHNR and CDR2 is FQNEAQ (reference sequence). Deletions cut 1 base from V and 4 bases from J, with 8 bases between. CDR3 length equals 14 residues. The CDR3 spells CASSLGGVGNTIYF. CDR3 bases: TGTGCCAGCAGCTTAGGCGGAGTGGGAAACACCATATATTTT.

This rearrangement joins TRBV6-5 to TRBJ1-4; no definite D call. The CDR3 has 15 amino acids. With 6 bases removed from V and 3 bases from J, the gap between germline ends came to 14 bases. The germline V gene encodes CDR1 MNHEY and CDR2 SVGAGI. As DNA, the CDR3 is TGTGCCAGCAGCACCTCACTTCGATCTAATGAAAAACTGTTTTTT. The encoded protein is CASSTSLRSNEKLFF.